This T cell receptor (beta chain) was retrieved from a study of blood T cell repertoires in COVID-19. Turning to the study itself: Acute and convalescent COVID-19 samples came from the United States, Italy and Spain.

In its sample, this clone was seen a few times. Produced via immunoSEQ multiplex PCR; TCRdb's table is partial and in-frame only. The repertoire holds roughly 76,000 clones, with around nine tenths as singletons. The length of the CDR3 is 11 residues. V was cut by 5 bases and J by 5 bases, with 5 bases left in between. Germline V gene data show CDR1 as MNHNY and CDR2 as SVGAGI (reference sequence). The sequence came from a woman younger than 30 with acute or convalescent COVID-19. Specimen: peripheral blood. The chain uses TRBV6-6 and TRBJ2-3; no firm D call. CDR3 nucleotide sequence: TGTGCCAGCAGTAAACTAGATACGCAGTATTTT. Translated, it gives CASSKLDTQYF.